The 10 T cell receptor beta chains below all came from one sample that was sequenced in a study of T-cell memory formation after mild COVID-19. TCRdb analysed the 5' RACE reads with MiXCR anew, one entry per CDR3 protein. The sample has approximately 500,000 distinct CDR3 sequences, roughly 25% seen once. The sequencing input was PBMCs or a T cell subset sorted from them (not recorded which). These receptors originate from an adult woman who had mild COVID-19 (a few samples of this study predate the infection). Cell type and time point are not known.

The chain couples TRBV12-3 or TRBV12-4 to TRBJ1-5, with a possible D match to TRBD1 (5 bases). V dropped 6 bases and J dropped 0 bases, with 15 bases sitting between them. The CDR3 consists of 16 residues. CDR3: CASSTPGENSNQPQHF. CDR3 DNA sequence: TGTGCCAGCAGCACCCCGGGGGAGAATAGCAATCAGCCCCAGCATTTT.

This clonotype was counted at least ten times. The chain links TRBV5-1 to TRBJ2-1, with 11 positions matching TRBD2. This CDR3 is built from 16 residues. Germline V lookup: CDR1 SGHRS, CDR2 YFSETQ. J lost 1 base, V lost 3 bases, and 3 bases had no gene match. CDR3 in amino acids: CASSSSSGGSYNEQFF. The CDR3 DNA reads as TGCGCCAGCAGCTCCTCTAGCGGGGGGTCCTACAATGAGCAGTTCTTC. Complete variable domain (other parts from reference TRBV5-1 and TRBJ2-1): KAGVTQTPRYLIKTRGQQVTLSCSPISGHRSVSWYQQTPGQGLQFLFEYFSETQRNKGNFPGRFSGRQFSNSRSEMNVSTLELGDSALYLCASSSSSGGSYNEQFFGPGTRLTVL.

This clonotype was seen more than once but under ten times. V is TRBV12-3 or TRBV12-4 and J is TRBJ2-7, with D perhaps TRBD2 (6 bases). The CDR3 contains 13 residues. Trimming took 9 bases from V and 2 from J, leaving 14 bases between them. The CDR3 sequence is CASAELAPYEQYF. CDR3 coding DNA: TGTGCCAGTGCCGAACTAGCTCCCTACGAGCAGTACTTC.

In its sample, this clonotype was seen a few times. The CDR3 DNA reads TGCAGTGCTATAGGCAGGAGCATCTCTGGAAACACCATATATTTT. Its protein product is CSAIGRSISGNTIYF. The rearrangement uses TRBV20-1 and TRBJ1-3; no definite D call. Trimming shortened V by 4 bases and J by 0 bases, and 13 bases separated the two germline ends. The CDR3 loop spans 15 amino acids. Germline CDR1 is DFQATT and CDR2 is SNEGSKA (reference sequence).

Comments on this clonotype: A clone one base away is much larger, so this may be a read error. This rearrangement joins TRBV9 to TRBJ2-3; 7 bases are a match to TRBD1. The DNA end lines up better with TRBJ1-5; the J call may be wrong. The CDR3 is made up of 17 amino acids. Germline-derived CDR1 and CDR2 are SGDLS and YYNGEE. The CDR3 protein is CASSLTWDSLRTDTQHF. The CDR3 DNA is TGTGCCAGCAGCCTCACTTGGGACAGCCTTCGCACAGATACGCAGCATTTT.

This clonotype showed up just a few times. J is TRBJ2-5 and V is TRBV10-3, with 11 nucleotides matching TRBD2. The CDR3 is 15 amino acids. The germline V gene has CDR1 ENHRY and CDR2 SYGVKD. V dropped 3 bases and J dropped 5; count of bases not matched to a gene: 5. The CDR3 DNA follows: TGTGCCATCAGTGAACCGACTAGCGGGATTGAGACCCAGTACTTC. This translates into CAISEPTSGIETQYF.

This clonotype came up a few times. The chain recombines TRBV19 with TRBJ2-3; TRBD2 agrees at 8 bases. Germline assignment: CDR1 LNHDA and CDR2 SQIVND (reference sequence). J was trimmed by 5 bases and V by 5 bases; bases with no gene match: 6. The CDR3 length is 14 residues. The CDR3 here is CASSVAGGRDTQYF. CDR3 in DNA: TGTGCCAGTAGTGTGGCGGGGGGTAGAGATACGCAGTATTTT.

CDR3 in amino acids: CASSPQDRFYEQYF. The CDR3 region has the DNA TGTGCCAGCAGCCCCCAGGACAGGTTCTACGAGCAGTACTTC. The chain recombines TRBV7-9 with TRBJ2-7, with 7 bases identical to TRBD1. V trimming: 5 bases; J trimming: 3 bases; junction bases outside the gene matches: 7. Germline CDR1 reads SEHNR; CDR2 reads FQNEAQ (reference sequence). This CDR3 has 14 residues.

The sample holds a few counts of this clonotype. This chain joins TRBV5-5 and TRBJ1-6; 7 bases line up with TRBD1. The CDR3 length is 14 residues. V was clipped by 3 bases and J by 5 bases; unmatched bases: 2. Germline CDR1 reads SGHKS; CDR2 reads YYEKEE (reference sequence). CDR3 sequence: CASSYGQDNSPLHF. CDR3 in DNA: TGTGCCAGCAGCTATGGACAGGATAATTCACCCCTCCACTTT.

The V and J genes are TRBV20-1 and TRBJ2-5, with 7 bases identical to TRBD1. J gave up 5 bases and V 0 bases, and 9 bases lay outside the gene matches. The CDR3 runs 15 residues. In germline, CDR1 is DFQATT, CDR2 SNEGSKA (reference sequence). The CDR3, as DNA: TGCAGTGCTAGAGATGGTCGCGGCAGGGGGGAGACCCAGTACTTC. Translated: CSARDGRGRGETQYF.